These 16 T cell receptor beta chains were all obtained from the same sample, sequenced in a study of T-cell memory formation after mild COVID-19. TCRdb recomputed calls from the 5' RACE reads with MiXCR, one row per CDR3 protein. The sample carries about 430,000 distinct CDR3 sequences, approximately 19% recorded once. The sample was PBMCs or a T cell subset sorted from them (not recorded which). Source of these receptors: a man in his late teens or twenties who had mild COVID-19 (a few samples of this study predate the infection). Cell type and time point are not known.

CDR3 nucleotides: TGTGCCAGCAGACCCGACAGGGTTGAAGCTTTCTTT. This sequence encodes CASRPDRVEAFF. The chain joins TRBV6-2 or TRBV6-3 to TRBJ1-1; 7 bases match TRBD1. Unmatched junction bases numbered 5, after V lost 6 bases and J lost 7 bases. This CDR3 comprises 12 residues. CDR1 is MNHEY and CDR2 is SVGEGT in the germline V gene.

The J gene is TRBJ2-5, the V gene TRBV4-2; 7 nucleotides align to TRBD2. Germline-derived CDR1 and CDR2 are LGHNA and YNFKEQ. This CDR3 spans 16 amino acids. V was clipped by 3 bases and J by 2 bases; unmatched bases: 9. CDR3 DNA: TGTGCCAGCAGCCAGTCTCTAGGCGGGGGACAAGAGACCCAGTACTTC. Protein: CASSQSLGGGQETQYF.

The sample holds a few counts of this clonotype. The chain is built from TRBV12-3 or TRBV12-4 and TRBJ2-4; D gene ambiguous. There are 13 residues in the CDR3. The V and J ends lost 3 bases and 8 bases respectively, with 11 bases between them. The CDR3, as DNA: TGTGCCAGCAGTTTGACGATGGTAGACATTCAGTACTTC. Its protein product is CASSLTMVDIQYF.

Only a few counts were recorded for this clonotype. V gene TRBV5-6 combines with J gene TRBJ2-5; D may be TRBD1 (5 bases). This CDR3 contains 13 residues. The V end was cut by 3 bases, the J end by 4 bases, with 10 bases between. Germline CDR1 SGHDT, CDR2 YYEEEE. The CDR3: CASSSSQGETQYF. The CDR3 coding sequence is TGTGCCAGCAGCTCGTCCCAGGGAGAGACCCAGTACTTC.

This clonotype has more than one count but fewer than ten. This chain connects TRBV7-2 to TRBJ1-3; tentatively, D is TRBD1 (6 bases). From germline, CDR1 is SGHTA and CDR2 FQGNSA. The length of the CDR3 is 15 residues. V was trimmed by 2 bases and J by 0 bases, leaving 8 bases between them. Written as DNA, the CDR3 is TGTGCCAGCAGCTTAAGGGGGATCTCTGGAAACACCATATATTTT. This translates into CASSLRGISGNTIYF.

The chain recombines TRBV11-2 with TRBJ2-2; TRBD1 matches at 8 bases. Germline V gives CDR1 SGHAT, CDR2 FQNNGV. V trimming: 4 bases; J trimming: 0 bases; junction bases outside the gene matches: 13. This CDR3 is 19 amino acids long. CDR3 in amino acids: CASSSAYLRTGTNTGELFF. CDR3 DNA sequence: TGTGCCAGCAGCTCTGCCTATCTTAGGACAGGGACGAACACCGGGGAGCTGTTTTTT. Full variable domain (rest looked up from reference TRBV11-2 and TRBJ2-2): EAGVAQSPRYKIIEKRQSVAFWCNPISGHATLYWYQQILGQGPKLLIQFQNNGVVDDSQLPKDRFSAERLKGVDSTLKIQPAKLEDSAVYLCASSSAYLRTGTNTGELFFGEGSRLTVL.

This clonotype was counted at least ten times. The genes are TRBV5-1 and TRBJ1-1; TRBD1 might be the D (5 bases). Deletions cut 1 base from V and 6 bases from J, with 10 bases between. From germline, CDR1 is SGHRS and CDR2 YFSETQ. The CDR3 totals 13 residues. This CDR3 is CASSLRGRAEAFF. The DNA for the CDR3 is TGCGCCAGCAGCTTGAGGGGACGAGCTGAAGCTTTCTTT.

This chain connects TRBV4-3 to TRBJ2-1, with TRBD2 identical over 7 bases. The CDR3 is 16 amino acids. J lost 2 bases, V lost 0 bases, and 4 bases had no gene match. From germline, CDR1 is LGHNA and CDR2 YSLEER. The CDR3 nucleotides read TGCGCCAGCAGCCAAGATGGGGAGGGAGCCTACAATGAGCAGTTCTTC. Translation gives CASSQDGEGAYNEQFF.

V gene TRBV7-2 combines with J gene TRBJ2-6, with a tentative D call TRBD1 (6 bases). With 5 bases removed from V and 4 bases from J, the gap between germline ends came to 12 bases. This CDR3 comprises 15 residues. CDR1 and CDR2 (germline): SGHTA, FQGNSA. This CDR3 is CASSPQGKGANVLTF. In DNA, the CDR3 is TGTGCCAGCAGCCCGCAGGGGAAGGGGGCCAACGTCCTGACTTTC.

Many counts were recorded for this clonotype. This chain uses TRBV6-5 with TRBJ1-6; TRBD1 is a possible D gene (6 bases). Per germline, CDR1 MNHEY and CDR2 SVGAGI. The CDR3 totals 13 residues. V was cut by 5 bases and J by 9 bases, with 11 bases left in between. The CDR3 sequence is CASSPRGGSPLHF. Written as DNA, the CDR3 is TGTGCCAGCAGTCCCAGGGGAGGTTCACCCCTCCACTTT.

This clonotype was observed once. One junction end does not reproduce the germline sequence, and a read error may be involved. The CDR3 DNA is TGTGCCAGCAGTTACTGGGCAGGCAATCAGCCACAGCATTTT. This sequence encodes CASSYWAGNQPQHF. The V and J genes are TRBV6-2 or TRBV6-3 and TRBJ1-5; D is uncertain. CDR1 MNHEY and CDR2 SVGEGT come from the germline V gene. The CDR3 spans 14 residues.

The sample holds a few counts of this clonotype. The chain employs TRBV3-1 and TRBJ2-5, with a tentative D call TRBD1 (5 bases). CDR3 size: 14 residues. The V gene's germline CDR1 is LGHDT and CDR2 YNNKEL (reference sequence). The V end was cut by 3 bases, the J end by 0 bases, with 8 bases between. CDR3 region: CASSQGQDQETQYF. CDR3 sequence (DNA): TGTGCCAGCAGCCAGGGGCAGGACCAAGAGACCCAGTACTTC.

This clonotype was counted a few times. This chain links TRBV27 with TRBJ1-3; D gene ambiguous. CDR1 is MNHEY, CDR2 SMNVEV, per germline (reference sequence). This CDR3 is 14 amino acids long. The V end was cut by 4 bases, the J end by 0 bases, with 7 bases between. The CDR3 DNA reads TGTGCCAGCAGTTGGGCAGCCTCTGGAAACACCATATATTTT. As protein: CASSWAASGNTIYF.

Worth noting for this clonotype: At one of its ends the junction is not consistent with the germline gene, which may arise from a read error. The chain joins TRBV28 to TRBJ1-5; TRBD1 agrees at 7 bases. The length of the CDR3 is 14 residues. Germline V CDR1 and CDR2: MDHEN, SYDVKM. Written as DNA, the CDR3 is TGTGCCAGCACCTCAGGGGGACAGAAAAAGCCCAAGCATTTT. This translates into CASTSGGQKKPKHF.

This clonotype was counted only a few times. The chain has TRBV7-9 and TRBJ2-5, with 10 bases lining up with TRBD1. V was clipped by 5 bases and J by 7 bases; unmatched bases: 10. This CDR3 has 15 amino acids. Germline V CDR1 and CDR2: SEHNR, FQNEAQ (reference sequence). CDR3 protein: CASSTRQGARGTQYF. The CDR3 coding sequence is TGTGCCAGCAGCACGAGACAGGGGGCAAGGGGGACCCAGTACTTC.

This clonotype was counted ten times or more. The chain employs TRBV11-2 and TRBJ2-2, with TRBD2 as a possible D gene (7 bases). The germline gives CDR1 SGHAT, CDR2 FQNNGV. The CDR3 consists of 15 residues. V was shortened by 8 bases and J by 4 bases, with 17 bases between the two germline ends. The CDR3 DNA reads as TGTGCCAGCCACTTCCTCGGGGGGCTCACCGGGGAGCTGTTTTTT. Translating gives CASHFLGGLTGELFF.